This TCR beta chain was identified in a study of T cells in Graves' hyperthyroidism and ophthalmopathy. Amplification of TCR beta CDR3 regions used RNA as the template. The HTBI primer set drove a first-round RT-PCR of the TCR CDR3. TCRdb reanalysed the multiplex PCR reads using MiXCR and keeps one entry per CDR3 protein. Among around 300,000 distinct CDR3 sequences listed, roughly 15% were seen once. The CDR3 sequence is 14 residues long. V was clipped by 6 bases and J by 8 bases, with 18 bases between them. Findings and caveats of the study: The model identified upcoming ophthalmopathy a median around 7.1 months ahead of onset.

This clonotype was recorded many times. The target antigen is unknown. These patients, aged 18 to 65, had recently diagnosed hyperthyroidism lasting under 2 months. Uncontrolled infection, other autoimmune disease, pregnancy or lactation excluded patients. The sequence was collected from a middle-aged woman with Graves' hyperthyroidism. Sequenced sample: blood. The chain employs TRBV12-3 or TRBV12-4 and TRBJ2-3; D gene unclear. The CDR3 DNA reads TGTGCCAGCAGCAAGGAAGGATTGCACGGTACGCAGTATTTT. Its protein is CASSKEGLHGTQYF.